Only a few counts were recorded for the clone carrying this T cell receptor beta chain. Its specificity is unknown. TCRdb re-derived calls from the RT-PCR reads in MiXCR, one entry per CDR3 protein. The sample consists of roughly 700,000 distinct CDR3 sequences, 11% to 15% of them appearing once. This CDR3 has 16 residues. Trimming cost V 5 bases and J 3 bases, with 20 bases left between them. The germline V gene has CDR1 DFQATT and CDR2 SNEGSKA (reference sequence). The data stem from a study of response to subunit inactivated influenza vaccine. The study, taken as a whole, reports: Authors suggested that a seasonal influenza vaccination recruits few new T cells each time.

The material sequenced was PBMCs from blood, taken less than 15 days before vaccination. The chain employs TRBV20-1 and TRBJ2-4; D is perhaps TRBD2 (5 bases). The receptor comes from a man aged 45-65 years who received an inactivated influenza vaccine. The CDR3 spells CSAPVGEWVDKNIQYF. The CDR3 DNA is TGCAGTGCTCCAGTGGGAGAATGGGTGGACAAAAACATTCAGTACTTC.